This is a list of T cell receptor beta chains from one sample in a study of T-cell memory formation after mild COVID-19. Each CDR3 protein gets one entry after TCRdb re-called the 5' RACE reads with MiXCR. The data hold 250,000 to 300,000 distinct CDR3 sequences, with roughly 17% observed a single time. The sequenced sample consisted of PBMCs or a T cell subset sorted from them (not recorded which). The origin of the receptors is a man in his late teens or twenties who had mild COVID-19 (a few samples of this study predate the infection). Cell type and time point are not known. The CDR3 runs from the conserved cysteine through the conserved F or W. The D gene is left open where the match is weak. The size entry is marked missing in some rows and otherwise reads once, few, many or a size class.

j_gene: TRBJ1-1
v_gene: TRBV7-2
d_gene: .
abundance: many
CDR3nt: TGTGCCAGCAGCTTTCAATCCAGGGACACTGAAGCTTTCTTT
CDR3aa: CASSFQSRDTEAFF

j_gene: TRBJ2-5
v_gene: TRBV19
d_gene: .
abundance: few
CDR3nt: TGTGCCAGTAGTTCGTCTCCGGGCCCAGAGACCCAGTACTTC
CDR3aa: CASSSSPGPETQYF

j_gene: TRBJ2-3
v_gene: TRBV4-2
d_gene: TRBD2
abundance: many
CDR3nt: TGTGCCAGCAGCGGGACTAGCGCGGATACGCAGTATTTT
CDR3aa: CASSGTSADTQYF

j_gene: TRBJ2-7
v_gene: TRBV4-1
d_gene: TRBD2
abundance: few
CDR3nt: TGCGCCAGCAGCCAAGTACTAGCGGGGCCCTACGAGCAGTACTTC
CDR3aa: CASSQVLAGPYEQYF

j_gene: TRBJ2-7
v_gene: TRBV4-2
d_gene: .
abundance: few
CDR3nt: TGTGCCAGCAGCCAAGAGGTCCTTATTGGGAGCTACGAGCAGTACTTC
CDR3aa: CASSQEVLIGSYEQYF

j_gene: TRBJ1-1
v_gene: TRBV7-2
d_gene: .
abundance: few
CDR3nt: TGTGCCAGCAGTGGGGCCCGGGGGGGAACGAACACTGAAGCTTTCTTT
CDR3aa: CASSGARGGTNTEAFF

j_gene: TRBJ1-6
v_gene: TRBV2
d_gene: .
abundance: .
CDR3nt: TGTGCCAGCAGTGAGGAACTTAGGGATTCACCCCTCCACTTT
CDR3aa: CASSEELRDSPLHF

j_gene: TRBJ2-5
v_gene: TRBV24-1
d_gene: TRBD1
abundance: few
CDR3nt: TGTGCCACCAGTGCTGGGGGACAGTTCCAAGAGACCCAGTACTTC
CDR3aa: CATSAGGQFQETQYF

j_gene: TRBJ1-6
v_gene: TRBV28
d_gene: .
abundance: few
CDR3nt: TGTGCCAGCAGTTTATTAGAGGGCTATAATTCACCCCTCCACTTT
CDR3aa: CASSLLEGYNSPLHF

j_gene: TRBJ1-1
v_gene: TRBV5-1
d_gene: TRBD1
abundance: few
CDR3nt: TGCGCCAGCAGCTTGGTAGCAGGGACAGAGATTGAAGCTTTCTTT
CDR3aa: CASSLVAGTEIEAFF

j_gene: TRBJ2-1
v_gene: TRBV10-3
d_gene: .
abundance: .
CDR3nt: TGTGCCATCAGTGAGGCGGCCAACAATGAGCAGTTCTTC
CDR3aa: CAISEAANNEQFF

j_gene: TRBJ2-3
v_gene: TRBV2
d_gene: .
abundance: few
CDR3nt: TGTGCCAGCAGTGAAGTGACCGATGGAGATACGCAGTATTTT
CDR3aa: CASSEVTDGDTQYF

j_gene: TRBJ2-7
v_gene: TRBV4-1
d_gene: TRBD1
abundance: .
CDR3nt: TGCGCCAGCAGTCTTACGGGACAGGGCCCCTACGAGCAGTACTTC
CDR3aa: CASSLTGQGPYEQYF

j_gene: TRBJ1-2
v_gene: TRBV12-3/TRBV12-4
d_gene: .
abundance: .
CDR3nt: TGTGCCAGCAGTTTCGGTGGCCTCGATGGCTACACCTTC
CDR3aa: CASSFGGLDGYTF

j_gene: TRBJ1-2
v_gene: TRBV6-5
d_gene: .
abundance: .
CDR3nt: TGTGCCAGCAGTTACATGGGGGGGATTTGGGATGGCTACACCTTC
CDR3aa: CASSYMGGIWDGYTF

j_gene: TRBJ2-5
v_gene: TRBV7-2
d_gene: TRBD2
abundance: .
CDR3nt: TGTGCCAGCAGCTCGGGAGGGACCATAGCGGGAGAGACCCAGTACTTC
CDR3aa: CASSSGGTIAGETQYF

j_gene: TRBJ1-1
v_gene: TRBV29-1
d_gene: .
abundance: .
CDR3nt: TGCAGCGCCCGGGGGACCCTGAACACTGAAGCTTTCTTT
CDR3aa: CSARGTLNTEAFF

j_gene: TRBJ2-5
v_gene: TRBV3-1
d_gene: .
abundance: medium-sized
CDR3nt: TGTGCCAGCAGCCAAGTAGTGATAGCGGTGTCACAAGAGACCCAGTACTTC
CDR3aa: CASSQVVIAVSQETQYF

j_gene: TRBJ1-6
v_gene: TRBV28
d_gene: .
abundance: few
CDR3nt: TGTGCCAGCAGTTTAGCCGCGCTCGTGAGTTCACCCCTCCACTTT
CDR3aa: CASSLAALVSSPLHF

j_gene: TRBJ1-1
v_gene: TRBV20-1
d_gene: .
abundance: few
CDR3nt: TGCAGTGCCCTAACCGGTCGGTTGAACACTGAAGCTTTCTTT
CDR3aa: CSALTGRLNTEAFF

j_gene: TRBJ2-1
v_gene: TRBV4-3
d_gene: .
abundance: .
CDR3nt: TGCGCCAGCAGCCGGGACCACTACAATGAGCAGTTCTTC
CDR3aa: CASSRDHYNEQFF

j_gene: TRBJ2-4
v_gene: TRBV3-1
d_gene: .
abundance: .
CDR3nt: TGTGCCAGCAGCCTTTTATCAGCCAAAAACATTCAGTACTTC
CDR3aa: CASSLLSAKNIQYF

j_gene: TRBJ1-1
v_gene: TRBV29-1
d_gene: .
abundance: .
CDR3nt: TGCAGCGTTGTGCCGCCCCGGGCTCTGAACACTGAAGCTTTCTTT
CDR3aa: CSVVPPRALNTEAFF

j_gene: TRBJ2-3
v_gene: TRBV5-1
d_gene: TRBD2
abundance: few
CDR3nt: TGCGCCAGAAACCGACTAGCGGGGGGGACCACAGATACGCAGTATTTT
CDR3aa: CARNRLAGGTTDTQYF

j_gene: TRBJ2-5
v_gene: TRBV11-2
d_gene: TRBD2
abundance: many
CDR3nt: TGTGCCAGCAGCTCCCTCAGCGGGGGGGCGGGAGAGACCCAGTACTTC
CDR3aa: CASSSLSGGAGETQYF

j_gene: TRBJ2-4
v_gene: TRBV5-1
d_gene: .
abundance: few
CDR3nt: TGCGCCAGCAGCTTAGGGGAGAGGGGAAACATTCAGTACTTC
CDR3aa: CASSLGERGNIQYF

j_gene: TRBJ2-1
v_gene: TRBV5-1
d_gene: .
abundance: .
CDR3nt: TGCGCCAGCAGCCGGACGGGCCTCGGGGAGCAGTTCTTC
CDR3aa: CASSRTGLGEQFF

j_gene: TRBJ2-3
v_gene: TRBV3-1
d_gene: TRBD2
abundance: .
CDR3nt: TGTGCCAGCAGCCAGTTAGCGGGGGGCCGGGAGGATACGCAGTATTTT
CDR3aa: CASSQLAGGREDTQYF

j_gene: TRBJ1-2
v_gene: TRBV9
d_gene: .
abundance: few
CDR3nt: TGTGCCAGCAGCGTAGCACAGGGCTATGGCTACACCTTC
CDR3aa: CASSVAQGYGYTF

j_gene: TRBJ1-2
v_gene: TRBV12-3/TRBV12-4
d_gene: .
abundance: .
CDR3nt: TGTGCCAGCAGCAACGGGGCAACCTATGGCTACACCTTC
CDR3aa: CASSNGATYGYTF

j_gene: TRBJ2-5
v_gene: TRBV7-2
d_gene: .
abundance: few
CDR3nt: TGTGCCAGCAGCGACCCAGAGACCCAGTACTTC
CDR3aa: CASSDPETQYF

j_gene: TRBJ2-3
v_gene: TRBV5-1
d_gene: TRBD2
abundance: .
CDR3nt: TGCGCCAGCAGCTTGATGGCGGGGGGCCCAGATACGCAGTATTTT
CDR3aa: CASSLMAGGPDTQYF

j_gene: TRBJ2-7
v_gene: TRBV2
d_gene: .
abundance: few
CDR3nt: TGTGCCAGCGGATTACAGGGAATCTACGAGCAGTACTTC
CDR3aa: CASGLQGIYEQYF

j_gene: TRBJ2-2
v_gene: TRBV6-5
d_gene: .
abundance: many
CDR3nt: TGTGCCAGCAGTTACTCTGGGGTGGTCGGGGAGCTGTTTTTT
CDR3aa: CASSYSGVVGELFF

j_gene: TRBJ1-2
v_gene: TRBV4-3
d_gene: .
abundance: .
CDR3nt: TGCGCCAGCAGCCGAGGGACGGCCACTAACTATGGCTACACCTTC
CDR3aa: CASSRGTATNYGYTF